The 23 T cell receptor beta chains presented below share a single source sample, sequenced in a study of blood T cell repertoires in COVID-19. Using immunoSEQ multiplex PCR, the repertoire was profiled, and TCRdb retains in-frame clones only, with some absent. Among roughly 100,000 clones, roughly 85% were seen once, and the ten largest hold approximately 3%. What was sequenced was peripheral blood. Receptors were obtained from a man aged 50 or older in a cohort sampled during active COVID-19.

This clone has only one observation. The chain carries TRBV6-1 and TRBJ2-5, with D possibly TRBD1 on 5 matching bases. Germline CDR1 reads MNHNS; CDR2 reads SASEGT. V lost 2 bases and J lost 9, with 19 bases in between. This CDR3 contains 15 residues. CDR3 protein: CASSELGKGSGPQYF. The CDR3 DNA reads as TGTGCCAGCAGTGAATTAGGAAAGGGTTCAGGGCCCCAGTACTTC.

This rearrangement joins TRBV5-6 to TRBJ2-3, with unresolved D. Trimming removed 4 bases at V and 6 bases at J, with 12 bases between. The CDR3 runs 13 residues. Germline CDR1 and CDR2: SGHDT and YYEEEE. The CDR3 nucleotides read TGTGCCAGCAGCCCCTTAGCCGCGGATACGCAGTATTTT. Protein sequence: CASSPLAADTQYF.

The chain employs TRBV28 and TRBJ1-6; 8 positions agree with TRBD1. After removal of 6 bases from V and 10 bases from J, the junction contained 11 bases not matched to a gene. In germline, CDR1 is MDHEN, CDR2 SYDVKM. This CDR3 comprises 15 residues. The CDR3 DNA is TGTGCCAGCAGATTTTCGGACAGGGTTAGGTCACCCCTCCACTTT. Encoded protein: CASRFSDRVRSPLHF.

This sequence joins TRBV20-1 and TRBJ2-7; 7 bases agree with TRBD2. The CDR3 is made up of 11 amino acids. The J segment lost 5 bases and the V segment lost 6 bases, leaving 4 bases of the junction unmatched. Per germline, CDR1 DFQATT and CDR2 SNEGSKA (reference sequence). The chain's CDR3 is CSAGRGNEQYF. CDR3 nucleotides: TGCAGTGCGGGGAGGGGTAACGAGCAGTACTTC.

This clone was picked up a small number of times. This chain uses TRBV11-1 with TRBJ1-1; D not certain. Trimming left V 5 bases short and J 7 bases short, with 11 bases between. CDR1 SGHAT and CDR2 FQDESV come from the germline V gene (reference sequence). The CDR3 covers 12 residues. DNA of the CDR3: TGTGCCAGCAGCCTAGGGTACAATGAAGCTTTCTTT. Protein: CASSLGYNEAFF.

The chain joins TRBV5-6 to TRBJ2-4; D is uncertain. Trimming cost V 4 bases and J 0 bases, with 8 bases left between them. The CDR3 consists of 14 residues. CDR1 SGHDT and CDR2 YYEEEE come from the germline V gene. CDR3 sequence (DNA): TGTGCCAGCAGCGGAACAGTAGCCAAAAACATTCAGTACTTC. This gives the protein CASSGTVAKNIQYF.

This chain joins TRBV5-8 and TRBJ1-4, with D uncertain. CDR1 and CDR2 from the germline V gene are SGHTS and YDEGEE. The CDR3 spans 12 residues. Trimming cost V 1 base and J 12 bases, with 10 bases left between them. As DNA, the CDR3 is TGTGCCAGCAGCTTGTATCCAGGCCAACTGTTTTTT. Protein: CASSLYPGQLFF.

This clone was counted once. The chain combines TRBV6-5 with TRBJ1-1, with 10 positions matching TRBD1. Germline V lookup: CDR1 MNHEY, CDR2 SVGAGI. With 4 bases clipped from V and 1 base from J, the junction kept 6 bases outside the gene matches. CDR3 size: 16 residues. The CDR3 nucleotides read TGTGCCAGCAGTTTCGCCGGGACAGGGGCGAACACTGAAGCTTTCTTT. Encoded protein: CASSFAGTGANTEAFF.

The rearrangement joins TRBV5-1 to TRBJ1-1; 9 nucleotides match TRBD1. V lost 3 bases, J lost 9 bases, and 12 bases stayed unmatched. Germline-derived CDR1 and CDR2 are SGHRS and YFSETQ. The CDR3 consists of 15 residues. CDR3 in DNA: TGCGCCAGCAGCTGGGGGGACAGGGCTTTCCTCCAAGCTTTCTTT. Protein product: CASSWGDRAFLQAFF.

The chain uses TRBV20-1 and TRBJ2-7, with TRBD1 matching over 7 bases. Germline CDR1 and CDR2: DFQATT and SNEGSKA (reference sequence). The CDR3 loop spans 11 amino acids. After removal of 6 bases from V and 6 bases from J, the junction contained 5 bases not matched to a gene. CDR3 loop: CSARQGPEQYV. DNA for the CDR3: TGCAGTGCCCGACAGGGACCCGAGCAGTACGTC.

This clone occurred a few times. The chain couples TRBV6-6 to TRBJ1-4, with D tentatively TRBD1 (6 bases). The CDR3 is 15 amino acids. The germline CDR1 and CDR2 sequences are MNHNY and SVGAGI (reference sequence). Trimming pared 2 bases from V and 11 bases from J, leaving 18 bases between. The chain's CDR3 is CASSYQRGADAKLFF. The CDR3 nucleotides read TGTGCCAGCAGTTACCAACGGGGGGCGGACGCGAAACTGTTTTTT.

On this clone itself: The same CDR3 arises from other DNA sequences in this sample as well. This chain links TRBV9 with TRBJ2-3; no clear D. With 2 bases removed from V and 2 bases from J, the gap between germline ends came to 9 bases. This CDR3 is 14 amino acids long. The germline V gene has CDR1 SGDLS and CDR2 YYNGEE. CDR3 sequence reads: CASSVAGSTDTQYF. CDR3 DNA sequence: TGTGCCAGCAGCGTGGCAGGCTCCACAGATACGCAGTATTTT.

The V gene is TRBV7-8, the J gene TRBJ2-3; D ambiguous. The CDR3 is 12 amino acids. CDR1 is SGHVS and CDR2 is FQNEAQ in the germline V gene. The V end lost 3 bases, the J end lost 4 bases, and 5 bases lay between the germline ends. The CDR3 DNA reads as TGTGCCAGCAGCTTTTCGGCAGATACGCAGTATTTT. Its translation is CASSFSADTQYF. The full variable domain, with the rest looked up from reference TRBV7-8 and TRBJ2-3, is GAGVSQSPRYKVAKRGQDVALRCDPISGHVSLFWYQQALGQGPEFLTYFQNEAQLDKSGLPSDRFFAERPEGSVSTLKIQRTQQEDSAVYLCASSFSADTQYFGPGTRLTVL.

This clone was recorded a few times. The gene calls are TRBV21-1 and TRBJ1-3. TRBV21-1 is reported as a pseudogene. This CDR3 is 16 amino acids long. The CDR3 DNA reads TGTGCCAGCAGCAAAGATAGTGACTACTCTGGAAACACCATATATTTT. Translated: CASSKDSDYSGNTIYF.

This clone was seen a single time. This chain joins TRBV6-5 and TRBJ2-6; tentatively, D is TRBD1 (5 bases). CDR3 size: 15 residues. V gave up 7 bases and J gave up 0 bases, with 10 bases separating them. Germline V CDR1 and CDR2: MNHEY, SVGAGI. The CDR3 region is CASTQGGSGANVLTF. Written as DNA, the CDR3 is TGTGCCAGCACCCAGGGCGGCTCTGGGGCCAACGTCCTGACTTTC.

The rearrangement uses TRBV11-2 and TRBJ2-7; TRBD1 agrees at 10 bases. CDR3 size: 16 residues. J gave up 0 bases and V 5 bases, and 7 bases lay outside the gene matches. Germline assignment: CDR1 SGHAT and CDR2 FQNNGV. The CDR3 bases are TGTGCCAGCAGCGAAGACAGGGGGCTTCGCTCCTACGAGCAGTACGTC. Encoded protein: CASSEDRGLRSYEQYV.

The chain uses TRBV20-1 and TRBJ2-1; D remains ambiguous. In germline, CDR1 is DFQATT, CDR2 SNEGSKA (reference sequence). V lost 3 bases to trimming and J lost 0 bases, with 6 bases between them. The CDR3 length is 13 residues. The DNA for the CDR3 is TGCAGTGCTAGTAAGAGCTCCTACAATGAGCAGTTCTTC. Translated: CSASKSSYNEQFF.

This chain joins TRBV9 and TRBJ2-1; 8 bases are shared with TRBD2. The germline V gene has CDR1 SGDLS and CDR2 YYNGEE. V lost 0 bases, J lost 6 bases, and 5 bases stayed unmatched. The CDR3 length is 15 residues. The CDR3 DNA is TGTGCCAGCAGCGTAGCGGGGGGGCCGGGCAATGAGCAGTTCTTC. It translates to CASSVAGGPGNEQFF.

This clone appeared a few times. The genes are TRBV11-3 and TRBJ2-3; TRBD1 aligns across 9 bases. Germline V gives CDR1 SGHNT, CDR2 YENEEA. Trimming took 5 bases from V and 2 from J; bases not matched to a gene: 11. This CDR3 is built from 17 residues. This chain's CDR3 is CASSALPGTGHTDTQYF. The CDR3, as DNA: TGTGCCAGCAGCGCACTTCCCGGGACAGGGCACACAGATACGCAGTATTTT.

In regard to this clone: Other DNA variants within this sample encode the same CDR3. The V gene is TRBV19, the J gene TRBJ2-2; weak D call: TRBD2 (5 bases). This CDR3 spans 15 amino acids. CDR1 and CDR2 from the germline V gene are LNHDA and SQIVND (reference sequence). Trimming removed 2 bases at V and 1 base at J, with 8 bases between. The CDR3 is CASSIRGENTGELFF. CDR3 nucleotides: TGTGCCAGTAGTATACGGGGAGAGAACACCGGGGAGCTGTTTTTT.

The V and J genes are TRBV3-1 (or the pseudogene TRBV3-2) and TRBJ1-2; 7 positions agree with TRBD1. The junction had 9 bases not matched to a gene; V was cut back by 3 bases and J by 8 bases. This CDR3 region has 14 residues. The germline V gene encodes CDR1 LGHDT and CDR2 YNNKEL (reference sequence). The CDR3 loop reads CASSQTGKLRGYTF. CDR3 in DNA: TGTGCCAGCAGCCAGACAGGGAAGCTGAGGGGCTACACCTTC.

This clone has just one count. The rearrangement uses TRBV4-1 and TRBJ2-2; no reliable D call. Germline-derived CDR1 and CDR2 are MGHRA and YSYEKL. The V gene lost 1 base and the J gene lost 6 bases, with 12 bases spanning the gap. The CDR3 runs 15 residues. CDR3 loop: CASSQGPGFPGELFF. CDR3 nucleotides: TGCGCCAGCAGCCAAGGACCCGGGTTTCCCGGGGAGCTGTTTTTT.

V and J are TRBV7-6 and TRBJ2-3; the D gene is possibly TRBD2 (7 bases). CDR1 SGHVS and CDR2 FNYEAQ come from the germline V gene. Deletions cut 5 bases from V and 2 bases from J, with 17 bases between. The CDR3 is 16 amino acids. The CDR3, as DNA: TGTGCCAGCAGCCCGAGGGGGGGGCTATACACAGATACGCAGTATTTT. Translated: CASSPRGGLYTDTQYF.